A selection of T cell receptor beta chains follows, all from one sample in a study of blood T cell repertoires in COVID-19. TCRdb's table, derived via immunoSEQ multiplex PCR, lists solely in-frame clones and lacks some. This table has roughly 320,000 clones, 85% to 90% appearing once. The sample comprised peripheral blood. The source of these receptors is a man between 65 and 79 years old with acute or convalescent COVID-19. CDR3s leave out the opening cysteine and the closing phenylalanine or tryptophan. The size field is filled for only some rows; it gives once, few, many or a size class.

>few|TRBV28|11
ATRDTPNTEAF
>-|TRBV11-2|13
ASSLGGGKRETQY
>-|TRBV24-1|13
ATSDSGGPSYEQY
>-|TRBV2|13
ASSEDSGGDQPQH
>-|TRBV5-1|13
ASSAGTSVSNEQF
>-|TRBV27|11
ASRSLAPGELF
>few|TRBV19|14
ASSEQDFLSNQPQH
>once|TRBV7-2|13
ASSSTSGARAEAF
>-|TRBV6-2/TRBV6-3|12
ASSYGVGVETQY
>once|TRBV6-2/TRBV6-3|12
ASSYSTANQPQH
>-|TRBV9|14
ASSGLAGGPTGELF
>-|TRBV5-6|14
ASSKNTGFRGDEQF
>-|TRBV21-1|17
ARTATGDHQQVEFYEQY
>-|TRBV5-5|12
ASSQPTGLLGYT
>-|TRBV9|15
ASSASGGASGRNEQF
>-|TRBV5-1|15
ASSLGGQAIWGETQY
>-|TRBV6-5|13
ASSMGQGTTGELF
>-|TRBV5-1|11
ASSLDGEYEQF
>-|TRBV7-2|11
ASSLVRGETQY
>-|TRBV6-2/TRBV6-3|16
ASSPSGITGEKIYEQY
>-|TRBV6-2/TRBV6-3|13
ASSPTTGVSYEQY
>-|TRBV24-1|14
ATSDSAGIQPGGYT
>-|TRBV5-4|14
ASSLDLAGGAYEQY
>-|TRBV6-2/TRBV6-3|13
ASSTRTGVDYGYT